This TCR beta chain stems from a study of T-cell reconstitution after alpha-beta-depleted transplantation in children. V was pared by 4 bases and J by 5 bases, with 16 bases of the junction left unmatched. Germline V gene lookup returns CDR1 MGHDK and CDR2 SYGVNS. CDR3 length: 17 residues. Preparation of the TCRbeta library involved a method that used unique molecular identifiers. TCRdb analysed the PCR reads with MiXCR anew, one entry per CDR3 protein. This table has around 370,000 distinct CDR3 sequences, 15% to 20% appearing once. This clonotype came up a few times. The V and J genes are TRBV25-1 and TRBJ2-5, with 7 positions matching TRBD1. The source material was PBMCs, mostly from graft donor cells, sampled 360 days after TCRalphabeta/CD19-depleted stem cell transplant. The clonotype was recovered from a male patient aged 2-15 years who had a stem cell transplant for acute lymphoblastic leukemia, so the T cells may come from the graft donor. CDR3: CASSARQGSKFSETQYF. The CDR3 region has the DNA TGTGCCAGCAGTGCCCGACAGGGATCGAAGTTTTCGGAGACCCAGTACTTC.